The 28 T cell receptor beta chains listed next were all sequenced from one sample in a study of blood T cell repertoires in COVID-19. The protocol was immunoSEQ multiplex PCR, while the TCRdb copy is restricted to in-frame clones and leaves out a portion. Counted here are fewer than 500,000 clones, 80% to 90% occurring once; the ten biggest clones make up 1% to 1.3%. Specimen: PBMCs or T cells enriched from blood (not recorded which). The receptors here all came from a man in his thirties or forties who had recovered from COVID-19.

The V and J genes are TRBV18 and TRBJ2-1; TRBD2 agrees at 9 bases. Trimming at V came to 1 base and at J to 7 bases, leaving 2 bases not matched to a gene. This CDR3 has 14 residues. Per the germline V gene, CDR1 is KGHSH and CDR2 is LQKENI. The CDR3 sequence is CASSPRGRGNEQFF. The CDR3 region has the DNA TGTGCCAGCTCACCACGCGGGAGGGGGAATGAGCAGTTCTTC.

The chain links TRBV24-1 to TRBJ2-1, with TRBD2 identical over 7 bases. Per the germline V gene, CDR1 is KGHDR and CDR2 is SFDVKD. The CDR3 consists of 14 residues. V was clipped by 5 bases and J by 10 bases; unmatched bases: 10. The CDR3 region is CATSAAGVVSEQFF. The CDR3 DNA is TGTGCCACCAGTGCGGCGGGAGTTGTATCGGAGCAGTTCTTC.

The chain combines TRBV30 with TRBJ2-1; 10 bases match TRBD2. The CDR3 consists of 14 residues. CDR1 and CDR2 (germline): GTSNPN, SVGIG (reference sequence). V was pared by 5 bases and J by 12 bases, with 13 bases of the junction left unmatched. The CDR3 coding sequence is TGTGCCTGGTGTCTTAGCGGGAGGAGGGGTGGGCAGTTCTTC. This gives the protein CAWCLSGRRGGQFF. The whole variable domain, remainder taken from reference TRBV30 and TRBJ2-1, is SQTIHQWPATLVQPVGSPLSLECTVEGTSNPNLYWYRQAAGRGLQLLFYSVGIGQISSEVPQNLSASRPQDRQFILSSKKLLLSDSGFYLCAWCLSGRRGGQFFGPGTRLTVL.

As for this clone: Other DNA variants within this sample encode the same CDR3. The gene calls are TRBV4-1 and TRBJ2-7, with 11 bases fitting TRBD1. Per the germline V gene, CDR1 is MGHRA and CDR2 is YSYEKL. V shed 4 bases, J shed 2 bases, and the junction held 1 base outside the gene matches. The CDR3 has 14 amino acids. DNA of the CDR3: TGCGCCAGCAGCCGGGGACAGGGGGCCTACGAGCAGTACTTC. Translation: CASSRGQGAYEQYF.

The genes are TRBV19 and TRBJ2-2, with D tentatively TRBD2 (5 bases). V lost 6 bases to trimming and J lost 2 bases, with 16 bases between them. Per the germline V gene, CDR1 is LNHDA and CDR2 is SQIVND (reference sequence). This CDR3 is 16 amino acids long. The CDR3 reads CASRPWRSQNTGELFF. The DNA of the CDR3 is TGTGCCAGTAGGCCCTGGAGGTCTCAAAACACCGGGGAGCTGTTTTTT.

The chain employs TRBV7-9 and TRBJ2-7; 10 bases are shared with TRBD2. The CDR3 is made up of 15 amino acids. V trimming: 5 bases; J trimming: 5 bases; junction bases outside the gene matches: 9. CDR1 is SEHNR and CDR2 is FQNEAQ in the germline V gene (reference sequence). The CDR3 loop is CASSNLAGVGDEQYF. The CDR3 coding sequence is TGTGCCAGCAGCAACCTAGCGGGAGTTGGCGACGAGCAGTACTTC.

The genes are TRBV5-1 and TRBJ1-2; 10 bases are shared with TRBD1. This CDR3 has 14 residues. Losses at the gene ends were 0 bases for V and 8 bases for J; bases not matched to a gene: 4. In germline, CDR1 is SGHRS, CDR2 YFSETQ. The CDR3 bases are TGCGCCAGCAGCTTGGATGGGACAGGGGTCGGCTACACCTTC. It yields the protein CASSLDGTGVGYTF.

The chain joins TRBV5-1 to TRBJ2-7; D possibly corresponds to TRBD1 (7 bases). Trimming pared 2 bases from V and 0 bases from J, leaving 15 bases between. Germline-derived CDR1 and CDR2 are SGHRS and YFSETQ. The CDR3 consists of 16 residues. CDR3: CASSFQGGTSSYEQYF. CDR3 in DNA: TGCGCCAGCAGCTTTCAGGGGGGAACCAGCTCCTACGAGCAGTACTTC.

The rearrangement joins TRBV29-1 to TRBJ1-2, with 11 nucleotides matching TRBD1. CDR1 is SQVTM and CDR2 is ANQGSEA in the germline V gene. V lost 4 bases, J lost 4 bases, and 8 bases stayed unmatched. The CDR3 has 15 residues. CDR3 nucleotides: TGCAGCGTTGTGGAACAAGGACAGGGGGCCTATGGCTACACCTTC. As protein: CSVVEQGQGAYGYTF.

This clone occurred a few times. The CDR3 region has the DNA TGTGCCAGCAGCCGCGCGCTGGACACTCTTAGCTCCTACGAGCAGTACTTC. It encodes CASSRALDTLSSYEQYF. V is TRBV3-1 (or the pseudogene TRBV3-2) and J is TRBJ2-7; a weak D match, TRBD1 (5 bases). Germline V lookup: CDR1 LGHDT, CDR2 YNNKEL (reference sequence). This CDR3 has 17 amino acids. V was trimmed by 4 bases and J by 0 bases, leaving 19 bases between them.

The chain carries TRBV2 and TRBJ2-1, with TRBD2 as a possible D gene (6 bases). There are 14 residues in the CDR3. V lost 6 bases to trimming and J lost 3 bases, with 12 bases between them. CDR1 is SNHLY and CDR2 is FYNNEI in the germline V gene. For the CDR3, the DNA is TGTGCCAGCAGACCGGGACTGGTCTACAATGAGCAGTTCTTC. Translating it yields CASRPGLVYNEQFF.

V and J are TRBV28 and TRBJ2-7; D uncertain. V lost 1 base and J 6 bases, leaving 13 bases between the germline ends. This CDR3 region has 14 residues. Germline V gene lookup returns CDR1 MDHEN and CDR2 SYDVKM. CDR3 DNA: TGTGCCAGCAGTTTATCAGGTCCCGCGACCGAGCAGTACTTC. Its translation is CASSLSGPATEQYF.

The V and J genes are TRBV14 and TRBJ2-1; TRBD2 might be the D (6 bases). This CDR3 is 16 amino acids long. The germline V and J ends were trimmed by 3 bases and 5 bases, with 17 bases remaining between them. CDR1 and CDR2 (germline): SGHDN, FVKESK. DNA for the CDR3: TGTGCCAGCAGCCATAATACGGGACTGATTAACAATGAGCAGTTCTTC. Translated: CASSHNTGLINNEQFF.

The genes are TRBV7-8 and TRBJ2-1, with D possibly TRBD2 on 7 matching bases. The germline gives CDR1 SGHVS, CDR2 FQNEAQ. Trimming took 5 bases from V and 4 from J, leaving 15 bases between them. CDR3 size: 15 residues. CDR3 DNA: TGTGCCAGCAGCCCCAGGGGTAGCGGGTACAATGAGCAGTTCTTC. Protein sequence: CASSPRGSGYNEQFF.

This clone was seen once. The rearrangement uses TRBV3-1 (or the pseudogene TRBV3-2) and TRBJ2-2; no firm D call. Germline-derived CDR1 and CDR2 are LGHDT and YNNKEL (reference sequence). The CDR3 length is 12 residues. The V and J ends lost 4 bases and 5 bases respectively, with 5 bases between them. The CDR3 DNA reads TGTGCCAGCAGCCCACGGACCGGGGAGCTGTTTTTT. Translation: CASSPRTGELFF.

The V and J genes are TRBV7-2 and TRBJ2-1, with D possibly matching TRBD2 (7 bases). This CDR3 contains 16 residues. Trimming removed 5 bases at V and 4 bases at J, with 18 bases between. Germline V lookup: CDR1 SGHTA, CDR2 FQGNSA. The CDR3 nucleotides read TGTGCCAGCAGCCGGCCCGGGGGAGGGGGTTACAATGAGCAGTTCTTC. It encodes CASSRPGGGGYNEQFF.

The chain is built from TRBV4-1 and TRBJ1-2; possibly TRBD1 for D (5 bases). Germline V gene sequence: CDR1 MGHRA, CDR2 YSYEKL. CDR3 length equals 16 residues. Deletions cut 1 base from V and 4 bases from J, with 16 bases between. The CDR3 sequence is CASSQVWIQERYGYTF. CDR3 DNA: TGCGCCAGCAGCCAAGTATGGATACAGGAGCGCTATGGCTACACCTTC.

The genes are TRBV5-1 and TRBJ2-3, with 8 bases identical to TRBD2. The germline CDR1 and CDR2 sequences are SGHRS and YFSETQ. This CDR3 is built from 16 residues. Losses at the gene ends were 0 bases for V and 2 bases for J; bases not matched to a gene: 5. CDR3 bases: TGCGCCAGCAGCTTGGCCGTACTAGCGGACACAGATACGCAGTATTTT. Translation: CASSLAVLADTDTQYF.

The rearrangement links TRBV6-1 to TRBJ2-1, with D possibly TRBD2 on 6 matching bases. Germline V gene sequence: CDR1 MNHNS, CDR2 SASEGT. V lost 3 bases, J lost 3 bases, and 9 bases lay in between. This CDR3 region has 14 residues. CDR3 DNA: TGTGCCAGCAGTGATACGGGAGTCTACAATGAGCAGTTCTTC. This sequence encodes CASSDTGVYNEQFF.

This clone was seen once. J is TRBJ2-3 and V is TRBV3-1 (or the pseudogene TRBV3-2); 8 nucleotides line up with TRBD2. Germline V gene data show CDR1 as LGHDT and CDR2 as YNNKEL (reference sequence). Losses at the gene ends were 3 bases for V and 1 base for J; bases not matched to a gene: 9. This CDR3 has 17 amino acids. The CDR3 protein is CASSQRLAGGGTDTQYF. The CDR3 coding sequence is TGTGCCAGCAGCCAGAGGCTGGCGGGAGGAGGCACAGATACGCAGTATTTT.

V gene TRBV24-1 combines with J gene TRBJ2-2, with TRBD1 as a possible D gene (7 bases). The CDR3 is made up of 14 amino acids. Germline-derived CDR1 and CDR2 are KGHDR and SFDVKD. Trimming shortened V by 5 bases and J by 4 bases, and 10 bases separated the two germline ends. The DNA for the CDR3 is TGTGCCACCAGTGTTCAGGGGGGCACCGGGGAGCTGTTTTTT. Amino acid sequence: CATSVQGGTGELFF.

This chain connects TRBV11-2 to TRBJ2-1; 10 bases line up with TRBD2. The V segment lost 2 bases and the J segment 6 bases; nucleotides outside the gene matches: 4. This CDR3 has 15 residues. Looked up from germline, CDR1 is SGHAT and CDR2 is FQNNGV. The CDR3 loop is CASSLTAGGPNEQFF. The DNA for the CDR3 is TGTGCCAGCAGCTTAACAGCGGGAGGGCCCAATGAGCAGTTCTTC.

The chain has TRBV19 and TRBJ1-5; tentatively, D is TRBD1 (5 bases). V was cut by 4 bases and J by 1 base, with 8 bases left in between. The CDR3 spans 14 residues. From germline, CDR1 is LNHDA and CDR2 SQIVND (reference sequence). The CDR3, as DNA: TGTGCCAGTAGTAAAACAGGAAGCAATCAGCCCCAGCATTTT. This encodes CASSKTGSNQPQHF.

The chain combines TRBV7-2 with TRBJ1-1; no reliable D call. Trimming left V 1 base short and J 11 bases short, with 14 bases between. The CDR3 is 13 amino acids. In germline, CDR1 is SGHTA, CDR2 FQGNSA. Here the CDR3 reads CASSLEGWRVAFF. Here the CDR3 DNA reads TGTGCCAGCAGCTTAGAAGGGTGGAGGGTTGCTTTCTTT.

This clone was recorded only once. The chain uses TRBV3-1 (or the pseudogene TRBV3-2) and TRBJ2-7; 10 nucleotides match TRBD1. The J segment lost 2 bases and the V segment lost 5 bases, leaving 3 bases of the junction unmatched. Looked up from germline, CDR1 is LGHDT and CDR2 is YNNKEL (reference sequence). The CDR3 has 14 residues. The CDR3 region is CASSFGTGAYEQYF. CDR3 coding DNA: TGTGCCAGCAGCTTCGGGACAGGGGCCTACGAGCAGTACTTC.

This sequence joins TRBV6-4 and TRBJ2-3; 10 nucleotides agree with TRBD2. Trimming removed 3 bases from V and 7 bases from J; junction bases left unmatched: 1. Germline assignment: CDR1 MRHNA and CDR2 SNTAGT. This CDR3 spans 13 amino acids. DNA of the CDR3: TGTGCCAGCAGTGAACTAGCGGGATATACGCAGTATTTT. Protein sequence: CASSELAGYTQYF.

This chain links TRBV19 with TRBJ1-3; maybe TRBD1 (6 bases). Trimming took off 5 bases at V and 1 base at J, with 9 bases between the two ends. CDR1 and CDR2 from the germline V gene are LNHDA and SQIVND (reference sequence). The CDR3 has 14 residues. This CDR3 reads CASSAGASGNTIYF. CDR3 DNA sequence: TGTGCCAGTAGTGCGGGGGCTTCTGGAAACACCATATATTTT.

V gene TRBV5-4 combines with J gene TRBJ2-5, with D unresolved. Germline V gives CDR1 SGHNT, CDR2 YYREEE (reference sequence). The CDR3 contains 13 residues. V shed 5 bases and J shed 0 bases, with 8 bases lying between them. CDR3 sequence (DNA): TGTGCCAGCAGGTCTGAGTACCAAGAGACCCAGTACTTC. This encodes CASRSEYQETQYF.